These 10 T cell receptor beta chains were sequenced from one sample in a study of T-cell memory formation after mild COVID-19 (dated by TCRdb to 2020 to 2022). Preparation of the library involved 5' RACE. The sequencer was an Illumina NovaSeq 6000. In-frame beta chains were kept once TCRdb had trimmed the public reads at Q25 with fastp and called clones with MiXCR. Duplicate CDR3 protein sequences are folded into a single record with the most common DNA and genes. For this sample there are hundreds of thousands of distinct CDR3 sequences; about a fifth appear just once. The leading ten clones occupy around 13% of the sample. Input material: PBMCs or a T cell subset sorted from them (not recorded which). These receptors all come from an adult woman who had mild COVID-19 (a few samples of this study predate the infection). The sample titles of this study are shuffled in the database, so cell type and time point are left out; the donor was told from shared clones.

This clonotype turned up a few times. The chain recombines TRBV2 with TRBJ2-1, with 7 nucleotides matching TRBD1. CDR1 is SNHLY, CDR2 FYNNEI, per germline. This CDR3 is 15 amino acids long. The junction had 14 bases not matched to a gene; V was cut back by 8 bases and J by 7 bases. This CDR3 is CASETGTDLTNEQFF. The CDR3 nucleotides are TGTGCCAGCGAGACCGGGACAGATCTTACGAATGAGCAGTTCTTC.

The J gene is TRBJ1-5, the V gene TRBV5-6, with 10 nucleotides matching TRBD1. Germline lookup yields CDR1 SGHDT and CDR2 YYEEEE. J lost 6 bases, V lost 3 bases, and 6 bases had no gene match. The CDR3 loop spans 15 amino acids. The CDR3 region has the DNA TGTGCCAGCAGCTATGATCGGACAGGGGGTCAGCCCCAGCATTTT. Encoded protein: CASSYDRTGGQPQHF.

This clonotype has a handful of counts. The DNA of the CDR3 is TGTGCCAGCAGCCAGGCGGGCACCAGCGGCAATCAGCCCCAGCATTTT. Translated: CASSQAGTSGNQPQHF. This chain uses TRBV3-1 with TRBJ1-5; D remains unclear. The V end lost 3 bases, the J end lost 2 bases, and 14 bases lay between the germline ends. The CDR3 is 16 amino acids. Germline values: CDR1 LGHDT, CDR2 YNNKEL (reference sequence).

This clonotype occurred many times. The chain uses TRBV29-1 and TRBJ2-7, with unresolved D. This CDR3 contains 15 residues. Germline CDR1 is SQVTM and CDR2 is ANQGSEA. Trimming shortened V by 5 bases and J by 1 base, and 18 bases separated the two germline ends. Here the CDR3 DNA reads TGCAGCGTTACGATTCCGGAGACCCTTTCCTACGAGCAGTACTTC. Translating it yields CSVTIPETLSYEQYF.

This clonotype has only a few counts. The chain joins TRBV15 to TRBJ1-3; no clear D. Germline V gene sequence: CDR1 LNHNV, CDR2 YYDKDF (reference sequence). Trimming removed 0 bases from V and 1 base from J, with 4 bases in between. The CDR3 loop spans 14 amino acids. As DNA, the CDR3 is TGTGCCACCAGCAGAGAGGATTCTGGAAACACCATATATTTT. Encoded protein: CATSREDSGNTIYF.

Written as DNA, the CDR3 is TGTGCCAGCAGCCCCGACAACACAGATACGCAGTATTTT. It encodes CASSPDNTDTQYF. This rearrangement joins TRBV11-2 to TRBJ2-3; D is unclear. Per the germline V gene, CDR1 is SGHAT and CDR2 is FQNNGV. The V end was cut by 5 bases, the J end by 2 bases, with 8 bases between. This CDR3 has 13 amino acids. Variable domain in full (rest from reference TRBV11-2 and TRBJ2-3): EAGVAQSPRYKIIEKRQSVAFWCNPISGHATLYWYQQILGQGPKLLIQFQNNGVVDDSQLPKDRFSAERLKGVDSTLKIQPAKLEDSAVYLCASSPDNTDTQYFGPGTRLTVL.

J is TRBJ1-1 and V is TRBV18, with D hard to call. The CDR3 is 14 residues long. CDR1 is KGHSH and CDR2 is LQKENI in the germline V gene. Trimming cost V 8 bases and J 1 base, with 14 bases left between them. CDR3 DNA: TGTGCCAGCCTACCTGGGAGCTCGAACACTGAAGCTTTCTTT. Residues: CASLPGSSNTEAFF.

This clonotype has a handful of counts. The J gene is TRBJ2-2, the V gene TRBV4-2, with D perhaps being TRBD1 or TRBD2 (6 bases each). CDR3 length equals 16 residues. V was shortened by 0 bases and J by 4 bases, with 12 bases between the two germline ends. Germline V gene sequence: CDR1 LGHNA, CDR2 YNFKEQ. The CDR3 is CASSQEDRTITGELFF. CDR3 DNA sequence: TGTGCCAGCAGCCAAGAAGACAGGACTATCACCGGGGAGCTGTTTTTT.

The rearrangement links TRBV7-2 to TRBJ2-2, with D tentatively TRBD1 or TRBD2 (5 bases each). Trimming took off 9 bases at V and 1 base at J, with 18 bases between the two ends. Per germline, CDR1 SGHTA and CDR2 FQGNSA. The CDR3 spans 16 residues. CDR3 amino acids: CARSPSGPVNTGELFF. In nucleotides, the CDR3 is TGTGCCAGAAGCCCCTCGGGGCCGGTGAACACCGGGGAGCTGTTTTTT.

This clonotype was detected a few times. This chain joins TRBV7-2 and TRBJ2-2, with 10 bases lining up with TRBD1. The CDR3 is made up of 15 amino acids. CDR1 is SGHTA and CDR2 is FQGNSA in the germline V gene. V gave up 10 bases and J gave up 5 bases; unmatched junction bases: 10. The CDR3 is CAIGTGTGVTGELFF. DNA of the CDR3: TGTGCCATCGGAACCGGGACAGGGGTAACCGGGGAGCTGTTTTTT. The full variable domain, rest sourced from reference TRBV7-2 and TRBJ2-2, is GAGVSQSPSNKVTEKGKDVELRCDPISGHTALYWYRQSLGQGLEFLIYFQGNSAPDKSGLPSDRFSAERTGGSVSTLTIQRTQQEDSAVYLCAIGTGTGVTGELFFGEGSRLTVL.